The rows below give T cell receptor beta chains drawn from one sample of a study of human CD8 memory T cell subsets. TCRdb re-called the 5' RACE reads; every CDR3 protein appears as one record, without DNA. The specimen's table records approximately 11,000 distinct CDR3 sequences. Specimen: CD8+ T cells from PBMCs. The receptors were sampled from a human donor in good health. Each CDR3 is given with its conserved first and last residue. For some rows the clone size is stated as once, few or many, or as a class when expanded; others skip it.

J: TRBJ2-7
size: medium-sized
V: TRBV7-6
CDR3: CASSAGTGSYEQYF

J: TRBJ1-1
size: medium-sized
V: TRBV29-1
CDR3: CSVAGGLNTEAFF

J: TRBJ2-5
size: -
V: TRBV3-1
CDR3: CASSPRQVAGYQETQYF

J: TRBJ2-5
size: -
V: TRBV5-6
CDR3: CASSQSGLQETQYF

J: TRBJ2-1
size: -
V: TRBV4-1
CDR3: CASSSRQAEYNEQFF

J: TRBJ1-2
size: -
V: TRBV4-1
CDR3: CASSQDGAGDGYTF

J: TRBJ1-4
size: -
V: TRBV29-1
CDR3: CSVESDTGSHNEKLFF

J: TRBJ2-1
size: -
V: TRBV11-3
CDR3: CASSFGPDRNDEQFF

J: TRBJ2-1
size: medium-sized
V: TRBV29-1
CDR3: CSVTGLSEQFF

J: TRBJ2-3
size: -
V: TRBV24-1
CDR3: CATAGETAQYF

J: TRBJ2-7
size: -
V: TRBV6-5
CDR3: CASSVATGREQYF

J: TRBJ2-1
size: -
V: TRBV7-6
CDR3: CASTIAGGPFYNEQFF